This T cell receptor beta chain comes out of a study of control samples from healthy donors and cancer patients. Germline values: CDR1 SQVTM, CDR2 ANQGSEA. The CDR3 loop spans 13 amino acids. V gave up 5 bases and J gave up 8 bases, with 15 bases separating them. Clones were sequenced by immunoSEQ multiplex PCR, and TCRdb holds only the in-frame ones, with some missing. The sample records 100,000 to 150,000 clones, approximately 90% being singletons. This clonotype was obtained from a young man in good health. The material sequenced was blood. V and J are TRBV29-1 and TRBJ1-4, with no clear D. CDR3 loop: CSVQTGRVEKLFF. Written as DNA, the CDR3 is TGCAGCGTTCAGACGGGTAGAGTAGAAAAACTGTTTTTT.